The 22 T cell receptor beta chains given below trace back to one sample, sequenced in a study of OX40 agonist ivuxolimab in advanced cancers. Sequenced by immunoSEQ multiplex PCR; TCRdb stores in-frame clones only, minus some. The sample lists around 55,000 clones; about 89% were seen once. Sequenced material: CD4+ or CD8+ T cells sorted from blood, taken in a trial of the OX40 agonist ivuxolimab. All receptors come from an adult with an advanced solid tumor such as melanoma, head and neck, liver or kidney cancer.

This chain joins TRBV5-1 and TRBJ2-5, with 8 bases matching TRBD2. The V segment lost 0 bases and the J segment 4 bases; nucleotides outside the gene matches: 8. The CDR3 consists of 16 residues. Germline V gene data show CDR1 as SGHRS and CDR2 as YFSETQ. In nucleotides, the CDR3 is TGCGCCAGCAGCTTGGGTCATTTCGGGAGGGCAGAGACCCAGTACTTC. This gives the protein CASSLGHFGRAETQYF.

The J gene is TRBJ1-2, the V gene TRBV29-1; tentative D call: TRBD1 (6 bases). Trimming took 7 bases from V and 2 from J, leaving 29 bases between them. The CDR3 is made up of 18 amino acids. Per the germline V gene, CDR1 is SQVTM and CDR2 is ANQGSEA. This CDR3 is CSAQLVLAGASSNYGYTF. The DNA of the CDR3 is TGCAGCGCTCAACTTGTTTTGGCAGGGGCCTCCTCCAACTATGGCTACACCTTC.

The chain couples TRBV28 to TRBJ2-7; no clear D gene. The length of the CDR3 is 16 residues. Germline lookup yields CDR1 MDHEN and CDR2 SYDVKM. Trimming removed 2 bases at V and 3 bases at J, with 17 bases between. The chain's CDR3 is CASSLAAPSRIYEQYF. The DNA for the CDR3 is TGTGCCAGCAGTTTAGCGGCCCCTTCTCGAATCTACGAGCAGTACTTC.

This chain joins TRBV7-9 and TRBJ2-1; 9 nucleotides align to TRBD2. The trim removed 3 bases at V and 7 bases at J, leaving 7 bases unmatched. The CDR3 has 15 residues. From germline, CDR1 is SEHNR and CDR2 FQNEAQ (reference sequence). CDR3 sequence: CASSFSGSPLNEQFF. CDR3 bases: TGTGCCAGCAGCTTTAGCGGGAGCCCCCTAAATGAGCAGTTCTTC.

This chain joins TRBV28 and TRBJ1-6, with 10 bases identical to TRBD1. The junction had 4 bases not matched to a gene; V was cut back by 8 bases and J by 12 bases. CDR1 and CDR2 (germline): MDHEN, SYDVKM. CDR3 size: 12 residues. For the CDR3, the DNA is TGTGCCAGCGTGGACAGGGGGGTACCCCTCCACTTT. As protein: CASVDRGVPLHF.

J is TRBJ2-1 and V is TRBV2; D unclear. The CDR3 runs 12 residues. Germline lookup yields CDR1 SNHLY and CDR2 FYNNEI. Trimming removed 11 bases at V and 6 bases at J, with 14 bases between. The CDR3 loop is CACSSLSNEQFF. The CDR3 bases are TGTGCCTGCTCCTCCCTAAGCAATGAGCAGTTCTTC.

The rearrangement joins TRBV5-5 to TRBJ1-5; D not resolved. Germline V gene lookup returns CDR1 SGHKS and CDR2 YYEKEE (reference sequence). The CDR3 sequence is 14 residues long. Trimming stripped 7 bases from V and 7 bases from J, with 18 bases between. As DNA, the CDR3 is TGTGCCAGCGAAGTTTCTCCGGTTGGGCAGCCCCAGCATTTT. Translating gives CASEVSPVGQPQHF.

The chain combines TRBV19 with TRBJ1-5, with 9 bases matching TRBD1. CDR3 length: 15 amino acids. The germline V gene has CDR1 LNHDA and CDR2 SQIVND (reference sequence). V was pared by 7 bases and J by 5 bases, with 9 bases of the junction left unmatched. The CDR3 is CASTLMDRGDQPQHF. CDR3 bases: TGTGCCAGTACCCTGATGGACAGGGGCGATCAGCCCCAGCATTTT.

The genes are TRBV6-5 and TRBJ2-1; a possible D gene is TRBD2 (6 bases). V was cut by 4 bases and J by 10 bases, with 8 bases left in between. The CDR3 consists of 11 residues. The V gene's germline CDR1 is MNHEY and CDR2 SVGAGI. This chain's CDR3 is CASSSGSEQFF. The DNA of the CDR3 is TGTGCCAGCAGTTCCGGGAGCGAGCAGTTCTTC.

The chain recombines TRBV10-3 with TRBJ2-5, with D perhaps assigned TRBD1 or TRBD2 (6 bases each). The CDR3 covers 16 residues. V was pared by 10 bases and J by 3 bases, with 24 bases between. Germline CDR1 reads ENHRY; CDR2 reads SYGVKD. The CDR3 DNA is TGTGCCACCCACTCGGAGGGGGTGCCAGGCAAAGAGACCCAGTACTTC. Translated, it gives CATHSEGVPGKETQYF.

By share, this clone ranks as medium-sized. The chain is built from TRBV7-9 and TRBJ1-5, with D unresolved. This CDR3 spans 12 amino acids. V lost 8 bases, J lost 5 bases, and 10 bases lay in between. CDR1 and CDR2 from the germline V gene are SEHNR and FQNEAQ (reference sequence). CDR3 DNA: TGTGCCAGCGGGGAGGGCGATCAGCCCCAGCATTTT. It specifies CASGEGDQPQHF.

The chain has TRBV27 and TRBJ2-1; D may be TRBD1 or TRBD2 (6 bases each). This CDR3 is built from 15 residues. Germline loops: CDR1 MNHEY, CDR2 SMNVEV (reference sequence). Trimming left V 6 bases short and J 0 bases short, with 12 bases between. As DNA, the CDR3 is TGTGCCAGCAGCCTAGGGGGGAGCTCCTACAATGAGCAGTTCTTC. Protein: CASSLGGSSYNEQFF.

The V call is TRBV9, the J call TRBJ1-5, with D perhaps matching TRBD1 (6 bases). The CDR3 runs to 14 residues. Trimming took 5 bases from V and 3 from J, leaving 12 bases between them. Germline lookup yields CDR1 SGDLS and CDR2 YYNGEE. The CDR3 is CASRPRGSNQPQHF. CDR3 sequence (DNA): TGTGCCAGCAGACCAAGGGGGTCCAATCAGCCCCAGCATTTT.

The chain links TRBV7-8 to TRBJ2-7, with D possibly matching TRBD2 (6 bases). CDR3 length equals 15 residues. The germline CDR1 and CDR2 sequences are SGHVS and FQNEAQ. Between the trimmed V and J ends, which lost 3 bases and 2 bases, there was a span of 14 bases. This CDR3 is CASSLSWREAYEQYF. CDR3 bases: TGTGCCAGCAGCTTGAGTTGGCGGGAAGCCTACGAGCAGTACTTC.

J is TRBJ2-5 and V is TRBV19, with 10 bases that match TRBD2. With 4 bases clipped from V and 5 bases from J, the junction kept 7 bases outside the gene matches. CDR1 is LNHDA and CDR2 is SQIVND in the germline V gene (reference sequence). The CDR3 runs to 15 residues. The DNA of the CDR3 is TGTGCCAGTAGTACCTCTAGCGGGAGACGGGAGACCCAGTACTTC. Encoded protein: CASSTSSGRRETQYF.

V and J are TRBV4-1 and TRBJ1-1; perhaps TRBD1 as D (5 bases). The CDR3 is 15 amino acids. With 0 bases removed from V and 3 bases from J, the gap between germline ends came to 11 bases. Germline V gene lookup returns CDR1 MGHRA and CDR2 YSYEKL. CDR3 amino acids: CASSQDQGPDTEAFF. The CDR3 DNA sequence: TGCGCCAGCAGCCAAGATCAGGGTCCGGACACTGAAGCTTTCTTT.

The V call is TRBV10-3, the J call TRBJ2-7; D gene unclear. This CDR3 contains 10 residues. Germline CDR1 and CDR2: ENHRY and SYGVKD. The germline V and J ends were trimmed by 7 bases and 3 bases, with 4 bases remaining between them. CDR3 protein: CAITNYEQYV. CDR3 DNA sequence: TGTGCCATCACTAACTACGAGCAGTACGTC.

The chain couples TRBV28 to TRBJ2-6; D gene ambiguous. CDR3 length equals 14 residues. V was trimmed by 5 bases and J by 0 bases, leaving 5 bases between them. Looked up from germline, CDR1 is MDHEN and CDR2 is SYDVKM. The CDR3: CASSGISGANVLTF. The CDR3 coding sequence is TGTGCCAGCAGTGGGATCTCTGGGGCCAACGTCCTGACTTTC.

The chain carries TRBV5-6 and TRBJ2-7; unclear D gene. Germline V gives CDR1 SGHDT, CDR2 YYEEEE. CDR3 length equals 11 residues. The ends were cut back, 1 base at V and 7 bases at J, with 6 bases in the middle. The CDR3 loop is CASSLSEEQYF. The CDR3 DNA is TGTGCCAGCAGCTTGTCGGAGGAGCAGTACTTC.

The CDR3 is CASSLNAGRHEQYF. CDR3 in DNA: TGTGCCAGCAGTTTAAACGCGGGAAGGCACGAGCAGTACTTC. The chain joins TRBV27 to TRBJ2-7; D might be TRBD2 (6 bases). This CDR3 spans 14 amino acids. Trimming removed 2 bases from V and 5 bases from J, with 13 bases in between. Germline lookup yields CDR1 MNHEY and CDR2 SMNVEV (reference sequence).

V usage is TRBV11-2 and J usage is TRBJ2-1, with D uncertain. V was cut by 0 bases and J by 8 bases, with 5 bases left in between. The CDR3 runs 12 residues. Per the germline V gene, CDR1 is SGHAT and CDR2 is FQNNGV. The CDR3 region has the DNA TGTGCCAGCAGCTTAGATCGGTATGAGCAGTTCTTC. Its translation is CASSLDRYEQFF.

A single count supports this clone. The chain has TRBV11-2 and TRBJ2-7; TRBD2 aligns across 12 bases. V was pared by 5 bases and J by 1 base, with 0 bases of the junction left unmatched. The germline CDR1 and CDR2 sequences are SGHAT and FQNNGV. The CDR3 contains 14 residues. The CDR3 is CASSGTSGSYEQYF. The CDR3 nucleotides are TGTGCCAGCAGCGGGACTAGCGGGTCCTACGAGCAGTACTTC.